One and the same sample provided the 25 T cell receptor beta chains below, sequenced in a study of blood T cell repertoires in COVID-19. The repertoire was sequenced with immunoSEQ multiplex PCR; TCRdb's copy has only in-frame clones and lacks some. The table records more than 110,000 clones, over 60% of them present only once. The sample taken for sequencing was peripheral blood. Every receptor here comes from a man older than 75 with acute or convalescent COVID-19.

The chain uses TRBV5-6 and TRBJ2-1; D remains ambiguous. The length of the CDR3 is 11 residues. V was pared by 2 bases and J by 9 bases, with 6 bases between. Per germline, CDR1 SGHDT and CDR2 YYEEEE. The CDR3 DNA sequence: TGTGCCAGCAGCTTCGGTGGTGAGCAGTTCTTC. Its protein product is CASSFGGEQFF. Full variable domain (outside the CDR3, taken from reference TRBV5-6 and TRBJ2-1): DAGVTQSPTHLIKTRGQQVTLRCSPKSGHDTVSWYQQALGQGPQFIFQYYEEEERQRGNFPDRFSGHQFPNYSSELNVNALLLGDSALYLCASSFGGEQFFGPGTRLTVL.

This chain links TRBV27 with TRBJ2-3, with 8 bases fitting TRBD2. Germline CDR1 and CDR2: MNHEY and SMNVEV (reference sequence). After removal of 2 bases from V and 4 bases from J, the junction contained 8 bases not matched to a gene. The CDR3 has 16 residues. In DNA form, the CDR3 reads TGTGCCAGCAGTTTAAGTGCTAGCGGGTTCTCAGATACGCAGTATTTT. It codes for CASSLSASGFSDTQYF.

The J gene is TRBJ1-2, the V gene TRBV10-3; 7 bases line up with TRBD1. Germline V gene lookup returns CDR1 ENHRY and CDR2 SYGVKD. The CDR3 loop spans 15 amino acids. Unmatched junction bases numbered 8, after V lost 3 bases and J lost 4 bases. The CDR3 region is CAISDFTGAFYGYTF. CDR3 nucleotide sequence: TGTGCCATCAGTGATTTCACAGGGGCTTTCTATGGCTACACCTTC.

The chain has TRBV7-2 and TRBJ1-2; D is possibly TRBD1 (5 bases). Trimming cost V 6 bases and J 6 bases, with 14 bases left between them. This CDR3 contains 13 residues. Germline assignment: CDR1 SGHTA and CDR2 FQGNSA. This CDR3 is CASRLLGGDGYTF. The CDR3 DNA reads TGTGCCAGCAGACTACTTGGAGGGGATGGCTACACCTTC.

This chain joins TRBV9 and TRBJ1-5, with a tentative D call TRBD1 (6 bases). Germline V gene data show CDR1 as SGDLS and CDR2 as YYNGEE. The CDR3 extends over 14 amino acids. V was pared by 0 bases and J by 9 bases, with 13 bases between. CDR3 loop: CASSVAGASGPQHF. CDR3 in DNA: TGTGCCAGCAGCGTAGCAGGGGCCAGCGGGCCCCAGCATTTT.

The CDR3 DNA reads TGTGCCAGCAGTCCCCTCCGGGACAGAAATGAAAAACTGTTTTTT. This sequence encodes CASSPLRDRNEKLFF. The genes are TRBV28 and TRBJ1-4; TRBD1 matches 7 bases. The CDR3 has 15 amino acids. Germline V gene data show CDR1 as MDHEN and CDR2 as SYDVKM. Germline trimming cut 5 bases from V and 5 bases from J; bases unmatched to any gene: 8. The variable domain in full, completed from reference TRBV28 and TRBJ1-4, reads DVKVTQSSRYLVKRTGEKVFLECVQDMDHENMFWYRQDPGLGLRLIYFSYDVKMKEKGDIPEGYSVSREKKERFSLILESASTNQTSMYLCASSPLRDRNEKLFFGSGTQLSVL.

This chain connects TRBV27 to TRBJ1-1; 7 bases are a match to TRBD1. Per the germline V gene, CDR1 is MNHEY and CDR2 is SMNVEV (reference sequence). Losses at the gene ends were 5 bases for V and 3 bases for J; bases not matched to a gene: 6. There are 14 residues in the CDR3. CDR3 loop: CASSLQGSDTEAFF. The DNA for the CDR3 is TGTGCCAGCAGTCTACAGGGGTCCGACACTGAAGCTTTCTTT.

The V call is TRBV7-2, the J call TRBJ2-7; 7 bases are shared with TRBD2. CDR1 is SGHTA and CDR2 is FQGNSA in the germline V gene. This CDR3 comprises 14 residues. Losses at the gene ends were 4 bases for V and 4 bases for J; bases not matched to a gene: 7. CDR3 sequence: CASSSLAGVYEQYF. As DNA, the CDR3 is TGTGCCAGCAGCTCCCTGGCGGGGGTATACGAGCAGTACTTC.

J is TRBJ2-3 and V is TRBV9, with 8 bases aligning to TRBD1. Losses at the gene ends were 0 bases for V and 3 bases for J; bases not matched to a gene: 9. The germline V gene encodes CDR1 SGDLS and CDR2 YYNGEE. There are 17 residues in the CDR3. CDR3 protein: CASSVGVTGGRTDTQYF. The DNA of the CDR3 is TGTGCCAGCAGCGTAGGGGTCACAGGGGGGCGGACAGATACGCAGTATTTT.

J is TRBJ1-1 and V is TRBV9; 10 positions match TRBD1. The germline V gene has CDR1 SGDLS and CDR2 YYNGEE. Trimming took 0 bases from V and 6 from J; bases not matched to a gene: 5. The CDR3 totals 15 residues. The CDR3 is CASSVGTGGFPEAFF. In DNA, the CDR3 is TGTGCCAGCAGCGTAGGGACAGGGGGGTTCCCTGAAGCTTTCTTT.

The chain carries TRBV24-1 and TRBJ2-3, with D perhaps TRBD1 (6 bases). The CDR3 runs 14 residues. Trimming removed 5 bases from V and 2 bases from J, with 10 bases in between. The germline gives CDR1 KGHDR, CDR2 SFDVKD. CDR3: CATSGTDATDTQYF. CDR3 bases: TGTGCCACCAGTGGGACAGACGCCACAGATACGCAGTATTTT.

J is TRBJ1-1 and V is TRBV18; no clear D gene. Trimming cost V 0 bases and J 1 base, with 12 bases left between them. CDR1 and CDR2 (germline): KGHSH, LQKENI. The CDR3 sequence is 16 residues long. CDR3 bases: TGTGCCAGCTCACCACCACCGGGTCTGGGGAACACTGAAGCTTTCTTT. Its translation: CASSPPPGLGNTEAFF.

Regarding this clone: Other DNA sequences within the sample encode an identical CDR3. This chain connects TRBV5-1 to TRBJ1-1; 8 bases fit TRBD1. V shed 8 bases and J 0 bases; nucleotides not matched to a gene: 6. Germline CDR1 reads SGHRS; CDR2 reads YFSETQ. The CDR3 is 14 residues long. The CDR3 DNA sequence: TGCGCCAGTAGCGGGGGACAGGTGAACACTGAAGCTTTCTTT. Amino acid sequence: CASSGGQVNTEAFF. The full variable domain, rest sourced from reference TRBV5-1 and TRBJ1-1, is KAGVTQTPRYLIKTRGQQVTLSCSPISGHRSVSWYQQTPGQGLQFLFEYFSETQRNKGNFPGRFSGRQFSNSRSEMNVSTLELGDSALYLCASSGGQVNTEAFFGQGTRLTVV.

The chain uses TRBV3-1 (or the pseudogene TRBV3-2) and TRBJ1-1; possibly TRBD1 for D (5 bases). Germline loops: CDR1 LGHDT, CDR2 YNNKEL (reference sequence). Trimming took off 4 bases at V and 0 bases at J, with 9 bases between the two ends. CDR3 length equals 14 residues. The CDR3 protein is CASSPGHLNTEAFF. As DNA, the CDR3 is TGTGCCAGCAGCCCCGGACACTTGAACACTGAAGCTTTCTTT.

In its sample, this clone was seen a few times. The J gene is TRBJ1-1, the V gene TRBV2; D perhaps matches TRBD1 (6 bases). Germline-derived CDR1 and CDR2 are SNHLY and FYNNEI. The CDR3 extends over 15 amino acids. V was cut by 10 bases and J by 6 bases, with 24 bases left in between. For the CDR3, the DNA is TGTGCCACAAAGCGCAAAACAGGGTCGTTCGCTGAAGCTTTCTTT. Its translation: CATKRKTGSFAEAFF.

This chain uses TRBV18 with TRBJ2-7; possible D gene TRBD1, 6 bases. V lost 0 bases and J 7 bases, leaving 16 bases between the germline ends. CDR1 KGHSH and CDR2 LQKENI come from the germline V gene. This CDR3 has 15 residues. The CDR3 bases are TGTGCCAGCTCACCACCGTCAGTCAGGGGTGGTGAGCAGTACTTC. As protein: CASSPPSVRGGEQYF.

The genes are TRBV7-8 and TRBJ2-2; TRBD1 is a possible D gene (6 bases). Trimming left V 1 base short and J 2 bases short, with 14 bases between. CDR1 and CDR2 (germline): SGHVS, FQNEAQ. The CDR3 spans 17 residues. The chain's CDR3 is CASSLGLQGRNTGELFF. CDR3 bases: TGTGCCAGCAGCTTAGGGTTACAGGGTAGAAACACCGGGGAGCTGTTTTTT.

This clone was counted only a few times. The chain uses TRBV28 and TRBJ1-3, with a weak D call TRBD1 (6 bases). The CDR3 loop spans 16 amino acids. Germline loops: CDR1 MDHEN, CDR2 SYDVKM. V lost 5 bases and J 0 bases, leaving 14 bases between the germline ends. The CDR3 protein is CASSTSRDNSGNTIYF. CDR3 coding DNA: TGTGCCAGCAGTACGTCCCGGGACAACTCTGGAAACACCATATATTTT. Combining the CDR3 with reference TRBV28 and TRBJ1-3 gives the whole variable domain DVKVTQSSRYLVKRTGEKVFLECVQDMDHENMFWYRQDPGLGLRLIYFSYDVKMKEKGDIPEGYSVSREKKERFSLILESASTNQTSMYLCASSTSRDNSGNTIYFGEGSWLTVV.

The chain is built from TRBV29-1 and TRBJ2-7; D perhaps matches TRBD2 (5 bases). The length of the CDR3 is 10 residues. The V end was cut by 4 bases, the J end by 6 bases, with 7 bases between. CDR1 SQVTM and CDR2 ANQGSEA come from the germline V gene. The CDR3 is CSVGGSEQYF. CDR3 coding DNA: TGCAGCGTTGGTGGGAGCGAGCAGTACTTC.

In this sample, this clone turned up once. This rearrangement joins TRBV7-2 to TRBJ2-5; 12 nucleotides agree with TRBD1. The ends lost 4 bases at V and 5 bases at J; junction bases unmatched: 5. CDR3 size: 15 residues. Germline V gene sequence: CDR1 SGHTA, CDR2 FQGNSA. CDR3 amino acids: CASSSGQGAWETQYF. The CDR3 nucleotides are TGTGCCAGCAGCTCGGGACAGGGGGCCTGGGAGACCCAGTACTTC.

This chain links TRBV4-2 with TRBJ2-1; D possibly corresponds to TRBD2 (5 bases). V was shortened by 8 bases and J by 9 bases, with 26 bases between the two germline ends. The CDR3 contains 16 residues. The germline gives CDR1 LGHNA, CDR2 YNFKEQ. The CDR3: CASGTSSSSSRIEQFF. The CDR3 nucleotides read TGTGCCAGCGGAACCTCTTCTAGCAGTAGCAGGATTGAGCAGTTCTTC.

The chain has TRBV7-3 and TRBJ1-1, with D possibly matching TRBD1 (6 bases). Deletions cut 5 bases from V and 7 bases from J, with 14 bases between. Germline CDR1 SGHTA, CDR2 FQGTGA. This CDR3 has 13 amino acids. The CDR3 reads CASSPGHNLEAFF. CDR3 nucleotides: TGTGCCAGCAGCCCGGGACACAACCTTGAAGCTTTCTTT.

The chain carries TRBV7-8 and TRBJ2-7, with D possibly matching TRBD1 (6 bases). V was pared by 3 bases and J by 7 bases, with 16 bases between. The CDR3 is 14 amino acids. Germline assignment: CDR1 SGHVS and CDR2 FQNEAQ. CDR3 nucleotide sequence: TGTGCCAGCAGCTTCACCGGGACACGGAGGGAGCAGTACTTC. This translates into CASSFTGTRREQYF.

The chain uses TRBV30 and TRBJ2-5; 12 bases align to TRBD2. V was clipped by 4 bases and J by 2 bases; unmatched bases: 8. The CDR3 is made up of 16 amino acids. Germline lookup yields CDR1 GTSNPN and CDR2 SVGIG (reference sequence). CDR3 protein: CAWTPLAGGRQETQYF. The CDR3 region has the DNA TGTGCCTGGACCCCGCTAGCGGGGGGGAGACAAGAGACCCAGTACTTC.

The J gene is TRBJ2-2, the V gene TRBV5-1, with D possibly matching TRBD2 (6 bases). V was cut by 6 bases and J by 0 bases, with 15 bases left in between. The CDR3 covers 16 residues. CDR1 and CDR2 (germline): SGHRS, YFSETQ. The CDR3 reads CASTHTGTANTGELFF. Written as DNA, the CDR3 is TGCGCCAGCACCCATACCGGGACTGCGAACACCGGGGAGCTGTTTTTT.